The 19 T cell receptor beta chains reported below all come from one sample, sequenced in a study of shared clonotypes between healthy human individuals (dated by TCRdb to 2020 to 2021). Libraries were constructed by the immunoSEQ multiplex PCR assay. TCRdb took over this immuneACCESS table, retaining in-frame rearrangements with V and J assigned. Such tables are incomplete; in checked studies, under half of the missing clones stem from an unresolved V gene, and the remainder is unexplained. The sample profile shows hundreds of thousands of clones; about 95% of them were found once. Under 0.06% of the sample lies in the top ten. Sequences were obtained from naive CD4+ T cells sorted from blood. The cell subset or site label on this specimen signifies: CD45RA+ positively selected. These receptors came from a woman aged 25 to 45 in good health.

This chain connects TRBV18 to TRBJ1-1, with D uncertain. V lost 1 base to trimming and J lost 3 bases, with 9 bases between them. This CDR3 has 14 amino acids. CDR1 and CDR2 (germline): KGHSH, LQKENI. The CDR3, as DNA: TGTGCCAGCTCACCACGGGCGGACTACACTGAAGCTTTCTTT. Amino acids: CASSPRADYTEAFF. Together with reference TRBV18 and TRBJ1-1, the CDR3 gives the full variable domain: NAGVMQNPRHLVRRRGQEARLRCSPMKGHSHVYWYRQLPEEGLKFMVYLQKENIIDESGMPKERFSAEFPKEGPSILRIQQVVRGDSAAYFCASSPRADYTEAFFGQGTRLTVV.

The CDR3 is CASSSPGVVETQYF. The DNA for the CDR3 is TGTGCCAGCAGCTCCCCCGGGGTGGTGGAGACCCAGTACTTC. The V and J genes are TRBV5-6 and TRBJ2-5, with D possibly matching TRBD2 (5 bases). V lost 3 bases and J 5 bases, leaving 14 bases between the germline ends. CDR1 and CDR2 (germline): SGHDT, YYEEEE. This CDR3 is 14 amino acids long.

CDR3 protein: CASSLNSGRHRDSSYEQYF. In nucleotides, the CDR3 is TGTGCCAGCAGTTTAAATAGCGGGAGACACCGGGACAGCTCCTACGAGCAGTACTTC. The chain combines TRBV27 with TRBJ2-7; 9 bases map to TRBD2. The junction had 14 bases not matched to a gene; V was cut back by 2 bases and J by 0 bases. Germline V CDR1 and CDR2: MNHEY, SMNVEV (reference sequence). This CDR3 spans 19 amino acids.

The CDR3 region has the DNA TGTGCCAGCAGTTTATGGGTGGACAGCTCCCTCTCCTACGAGCAGTACTTC. Protein product: CASSLWVDSSLSYEQYF. V is TRBV28 and J is TRBJ2-7; TRBD1 might be the D (6 bases). The CDR3 covers 17 residues. V was shortened by 0 bases and J by 0 bases, with 15 bases between the two germline ends. CDR1 and CDR2 (germline): MDHEN, SYDVKM. The full variable domain, its missing parts supplied by reference TRBV28 and TRBJ2-7, is DVKVTQSSRYLVKRTGEKVFLECVQDMDHENMFWYRQDPGLGLRLIYFSYDVKMKEKGDIPEGYSVSREKKERFSLILESASTNQTSMYLCASSLWVDSSLSYEQYFGPGTRLTVT.

The chain carries TRBV18 and TRBJ1-2; TRBD1 aligns across 8 bases. The germline CDR1 and CDR2 sequences are KGHSH and LQKENI. J gave up 4 bases and V 4 bases, and 5 bases lay outside the gene matches. The CDR3 has 14 residues. CDR3 amino acids: CASSRQGLAYGYTF. CDR3 bases: TGTGCCAGCTCACGACAGGGGCTCGCCTATGGCTACACCTTC.

The DNA of the CDR3 is TGTGCCAGCACCTCCACAGGGACGCCACCCTACGAGCAGTACTTC. Translated, it gives CASTSTGTPPYEQYF. The J gene is TRBJ2-7, the V gene TRBV28; D is possibly TRBD1 (6 bases). The CDR3 is 15 residues long. Germline values: CDR1 MDHEN, CDR2 SYDVKM. The V gene lost 7 bases and the J gene lost 2 bases, with 18 bases spanning the gap.

V and J are TRBV29-1 and TRBJ1-1; tentative D call: TRBD1 (5 bases). With 4 bases removed from V and 2 bases from J, the gap between germline ends came to 11 bases. This CDR3 is built from 13 residues. Germline V gene lookup returns CDR1 SQVTM and CDR2 ANQGSEA. CDR3 protein: CSVVLDRNTEAFF. The CDR3 region has the DNA TGCAGCGTTGTCCTAGACAGAAACACTGAAGCTTTCTTT.

The chain carries TRBV2 and TRBJ1-5, with D hard to call. The germline V gene has CDR1 SNHLY and CDR2 FYNNEI. The CDR3 totals 13 residues. V shed 8 bases and J shed 4 bases, with 12 bases lying between them. CDR3 loop: CASSMSENQPQHF. CDR3 DNA sequence: TGTGCCAGCTCAATGTCAGAAAATCAGCCCCAGCATTTT.

The gene calls are TRBV30 and TRBJ1-5, with TRBD1 identical over 7 bases. The CDR3 has 15 residues. The ends lost 3 bases at V and 2 bases at J; junction bases unmatched: 7. Germline V lookup: CDR1 GTSNPN, CDR2 SVGIG (reference sequence). CDR3: CAWSEGAGGNQPQHF. In DNA, the CDR3 is TGTGCCTGGAGCGAGGGGGCAGGGGGCAATCAGCCCCAGCATTTT.

The chain combines TRBV5-1 with TRBJ1-2, with D maybe TRBD1 (6 bases). The V gene's germline CDR1 is SGHRS and CDR2 YFSETQ. The CDR3 is 15 amino acids. Trimming pared 6 bases from V and 8 bases from J, leaving 23 bases between. The CDR3 nucleotides read TGCGCCAGCACCCTGGGGGCAGGGCGAGGCAGGGGCTACACCTTC. Translated, it gives CASTLGAGRGRGYTF.

Comments on this clone: Other DNA sequences from this sample encode an identical CDR3 as well. The V call is TRBV6-5, the J call TRBJ2-1; 8 bases are shared with TRBD1. The length of the CDR3 is 14 residues. V dropped 6 bases and J dropped 4; count of bases not matched to a gene: 5. CDR1 is MNHEY, CDR2 SVGAGI, per germline. The CDR3: CASRTGTGYNEQFF. The CDR3 nucleotides read TGTGCCAGCAGAACCGGGACAGGATACAATGAGCAGTTCTTC.

The chain links TRBV2 to TRBJ1-2; D remains unclear. Trimming removed 2 bases at V and 3 bases at J, with 16 bases between. CDR1 and CDR2 from the germline V gene are SNHLY and FYNNEI. The CDR3 totals 16 residues. The CDR3 protein is CASSENLLLADYGYTF. CDR3 bases: TGTGCCAGCAGTGAAAACTTACTTTTGGCGGACTATGGCTACACCTTC. The full variable domain, in which reference TRBV2 and TRBJ1-2 provide the parts outside the CDR3, is EPEVTQTPSHQVTQMGQEVILRCVPISNHLYFYWYRQILGQKVEFLVSFYNNEISEKSEIFDDQFSVERPDGSNFTLKIRSTKLEDSAMYFCASSENLLLADYGYTFGSGTRLTVV.

The chain employs TRBV6-1 and TRBJ2-7, with 13 bases matching TRBD2. Unmatched junction bases numbered 5, after V lost 6 bases and J lost 3 bases. This CDR3 region has 15 residues. The germline V gene has CDR1 MNHNS and CDR2 SASEGT. In nucleotides, the CDR3 is TGTGCCAGCAGGGGACTAGCGGGATCCTTCTACGAGCAGTACTTC. Translated, it gives CASRGLAGSFYEQYF.

This CDR3 is CASSPEDYKEGAQYF. The CDR3 nucleotides are TGTGCCAGCAGTCCCGAGGACTACAAGGAAGGTGCGCAGTATTTT. This chain connects TRBV6-4 to TRBJ2-3, with a weak D call TRBD2 (6 bases). Germline lookup yields CDR1 MRHNA and CDR2 SNTAGT. CDR3 length: 15 residues. V dropped 5 bases and J dropped 10 bases, with 22 bases sitting between them.

The CDR3 is CASRGPLGPPSNTGELFF. CDR3 coding DNA: TGTGCCAGTAGGGGGCCGTTGGGCCCACCCTCGAACACCGGGGAGCTGTTTTTT. The genes are TRBV19 and TRBJ2-2, with D perhaps matching TRBD1 (5 bases). This CDR3 spans 18 amino acids. Trimming cost V 6 bases and J 0 bases, with 20 bases left between them. Germline-derived CDR1 and CDR2 are LNHDA and SQIVND (reference sequence).

The J gene is TRBJ2-2, the V gene TRBV18; tentative D call: TRBD2 (7 bases). This CDR3 has 16 residues. Trimming took off 5 bases at V and 5 bases at J, with 18 bases between the two ends. CDR1 is KGHSH, CDR2 LQKENI, per germline. The CDR3 DNA sequence: TGTGCCAGCTCATCGACTCCGGGGGGCATGACCGGGGAGCTGTTTTTT. Residues: CASSSTPGGMTGELFF. The variable domain in full, completed from reference TRBV18 and TRBJ2-2, reads NAGVMQNPRHLVRRRGQEARLRCSPMKGHSHVYWYRQLPEEGLKFMVYLQKENIIDESGMPKERFSAEFPKEGPSILRIQQVVRGDSAAYFCASSSTPGGMTGELFFGEGSRLTVL.

The rearrangement uses TRBV29-1 and TRBJ1-1; D remains unclear. Germline V lookup: CDR1 SQVTM, CDR2 ANQGSEA. The CDR3 loop spans 13 amino acids. Between the trimmed V and J ends, which lost 4 bases and 0 bases, there was a span of 9 bases. The CDR3 sequence: CSVVALVNTEAFF. CDR3 coding DNA: TGCAGCGTTGTAGCCTTGGTGAACACTGAAGCTTTCTTT. The full variable domain, rest sourced from reference TRBV29-1 and TRBJ1-1, is SAVISQKPSRDICQRGTSLTIQCQVDSQVTMMFWYRQQPGQSLTLIATANQGSEATYESGFVIDKFPISRPNLTFSTLTVSNMSPEDSSIYLCSVVALVNTEAFFGQGTRLTVV.

The chain joins TRBV25-1 to TRBJ1-1; the D is unclear. This CDR3 has 13 residues. From germline, CDR1 is MGHDK and CDR2 SYGVNS. V shed 4 bases and J shed 0 bases, with 6 bases lying between them. Written as DNA, the CDR3 is TGTGCCAGCAGTGCGGGGTTGAACACTGAAGCTTTCTTT. Translating it yields CASSAGLNTEAFF.

The table lists this clone with a count of one. The chain combines TRBV6-6 with TRBJ2-7; D call uncertain. V was shortened by 6 bases and J by 3 bases, with 6 bases between the two germline ends. Germline V CDR1 and CDR2: MNHNY, SVGAGI (reference sequence). This CDR3 is built from 11 residues. The DNA for the CDR3 is TGTGCCAGCAGAAGAGACTACGAGCAGTACTTC. Residues: CASRRDYEQYF.